The present T cell receptor beta chain was sequenced within a study of PD-1 blockade in classical Hodgkin lymphoma. Study-wide results and limits: TCR diversity rose significantly by C4D1 in CD4+ but not CD8+ cells. Patients newly diagnosed and complete responders had comparable baseline diversity.

Assay used: immunoSEQ multiplex PCR; TCRdb lists only in-frame clones, some missing. Of some 22,000 clones in the sample, 70% to 80% were seen once. The time point denotes: cycle 4 day 1 (C4D1), after six to seven weeks of nivolumab. With no exception, relapse followed autologous stem cell transplantation in all patients, and brentuximab vedotin exposure varied. As for this clone: Its specificity is unknown.

The V segment lost 2 bases and the J segment 7 bases; nucleotides outside the gene matches: 5. Germline CDR1 LGHNT, CDR2 FRNRAP. The CDR3 spans 15 residues. The rearrangement links TRBV12-5 to TRBJ2-1; TRBD2 aligns across 10 bases. The receptor comes from a human donor with classical Hodgkin lymphoma. This material consisted of peripheral blood mononuclear cells (PBMCs), taken before the fourth cycle of nivolumab. The CDR3 DNA follows: TGTGCTAGTGGTTTGTCCCTAGCGGGAGTGAATGAGCAGTTCTTC. Translation: CASGLSLAGVNEQFF.